Presented here are 18 T cell receptor beta chains from one specimen sequenced in a study of immune characterization of retroperitoneal liposarcoma. TCRdb passed the PCR reads through MiXCR, listing each CDR3 protein once. The sample yields more than 6,000 distinct CDR3 sequences, roughly 29% seen once. The sample was blood. The source of these receptors is a male donor with retroperitoneal liposarcoma.

This chain joins TRBV6-5 and TRBJ2-5; D may be TRBD1 (5 bases). Judging by the DNA end, TRBJ2-7 fits better; the J call may be wrong. The germline gives CDR1 MNHEY, CDR2 SVGAGI. The CDR3 spans 11 residues. CDR3 sequence: CASTAQGEQYF. CDR3 DNA sequence: TGTGCCAGCACCGCCCAGGGCGAGCAGTACTTC.

The V gene is TRBV7-6, the J gene TRBJ2-1; D is ambiguous. The J call is doubtful: the DNA matches TRBJ2-7 better. The germline V gene has CDR1 SGHVS and CDR2 FNYEAQ. The CDR3 totals 14 residues. The CDR3 sequence: CASSFNEARIEQYF. The CDR3 region has the DNA TGTGCCAGCAGCTTTAACGAAGCGCGGATTGAGCAGTACTTC.

This chain joins TRBV7-6 and TRBJ2-1, with D perhaps matching TRBD2 (5 bases). Germline CDR1 and CDR2: SGHVS and FNYEAQ. CDR3 length: 14 amino acids. The germline V and J ends were trimmed by 1 base and 8 bases, with 12 bases remaining between them. CDR3 residues: CASSLVGVRDEQFF. The CDR3 bases are TGTGCCAGCAGCTTAGTAGGTGTGCGGGATGAGCAGTTCTTC. Based on the CDR3 plus reference TRBV7-6 and TRBJ2-1, the full variable domain is GAGVSQSPRYKVTKRGQDVALRCDPISGHVSLYWYRQALGQGPEFLTYFNYEAQQDKSGLPNDRFSAERPEGSISTLTIQRTEQRDSAMYRCASSLVGVRDEQFFGPGTRLTVL.

This clonotype was detected a few times. The chain combines TRBV2 with TRBJ2-5, with 9 bases that match TRBD2. Germline assignment: CDR1 SNHLY and CDR2 FYNNEI. The CDR3 is made up of 16 amino acids. Trimming at V came to 0 bases and at J to 6 bases, leaving 8 bases not matched to a gene. The CDR3 protein is CASSEAALAGVKTQYF. The CDR3 DNA reads TGTGCCAGCAGTGAAGCTGCCTTAGCGGGAGTAAAGACCCAGTACTTC.

The chain links TRBV6-1 to TRBJ2-1, with TRBD2 identical over 7 bases. The V gene end was trimmed by 8 bases and the J gene end by 7 bases; junction bases not matched to a gene: 5. Germline V gene lookup returns CDR1 MNHNS and CDR2 SASEGT. CDR3 length: 12 amino acids. CDR3 bases: TGTGCCAGCGGGACTAACTTGAATGAGCAGTTCTTC. It codes for CASGTNLNEQFF.

The gene calls are TRBV6-5 and TRBJ1-3, with TRBD1 as a possible D gene (6 bases). This CDR3 has 16 residues. Germline V gene sequence: CDR1 MNHEY, CDR2 SVGAGI. V was shortened by 5 bases and J by 0 bases, with 14 bases between the two germline ends. The CDR3 nucleotides read TGTGCCAGCAGTAATAAAGGGGGAAGCTCTGGAAACACCATATATTTT. Residues: CASSNKGGSSGNTIYF.

Sample share makes this clonotype medium-sized. This chain connects TRBV7-3 to TRBJ2-1; D remains ambiguous. The CDR3 contains 14 residues. Deletions cut 6 bases from V and 3 bases from J, with 12 bases between. Germline CDR1 and CDR2: SGHTA and FQGTGA. This CDR3 reads CASSFSTNYNEQFF. The CDR3 DNA reads TGTGCCAGCAGTTTTTCAACCAACTACAATGAGCAGTTCTTC. The complete variable domain, with remaining parts taken from reference TRBV7-3 and TRBJ2-1, reads GAGVSQTPSNKVTEKGKYVELRCDPISGHTALYWYRQSLGQGPEFLIYFQGTGAADDSGLPNDRFFAVRPEGSVSTLKIQRTERGDSAVYLCASSFSTNYNEQFFGPGTRLTVL.

This clonotype has more than one count but fewer than ten. This sequence joins TRBV7-2 and TRBJ1-4, with 8 bases that match TRBD1. Germline loops: CDR1 SGHTA, CDR2 FQGNSA. Losses at the gene ends were 1 base for V and 7 bases for J; bases not matched to a gene: 5. The CDR3 is 15 amino acids. The CDR3: CASSLVGQGAEKLFF. The CDR3 region has the DNA TGTGCCAGCAGCTTAGTTGGGCAGGGGGCTGAAAAACTGTTTTTT. The whole variable domain, filled in from reference TRBV7-2 and TRBJ1-4, reads GAGVSQSPSNKVTEKGKDVELRCDPISGHTALYWYRQSLGQGLEFLIYFQGNSAPDKSGLPSDRFSAERTGGSVSTLTIQRTQQEDSAVYLCASSLVGQGAEKLFFGSGTQLSVL.

In this sample, this clonotype turned up many times. Since a much larger clone is just one base distant, this may be a read error. The J gene is TRBJ1-1, the V gene TRBV6-6, with a possible D match to TRBD1 (5 bases). The germline V gene encodes CDR1 MNHNY and CDR2 SVGAGI (reference sequence). This CDR3 contains 12 residues. CDR3 nucleotides: TGTGCCAACAGTTACCCCGACCCAGGGGCTTTCTTT. Its translation: CANSYPDPGAFF.

The J gene is TRBJ1-2, the V gene TRBV12-5; TRBD1 matches at 7 bases. V lost 1 base, J lost 1 base, and 6 bases stayed unmatched. The CDR3 covers 16 residues. Germline loops: CDR1 LGHNT, CDR2 FRNRAP. The CDR3 spells CASGLGQGLYNYGYTF. CDR3 sequence (DNA): TGTGCTAGTGGTTTGGGACAGGGATTATATAACTATGGCTACACCTTC.

This sequence joins TRBV7-4 and TRBJ2-4, with a weak D call TRBD2 (7 bases). The J call may be incorrect, as the DNA end agrees better with TRBJ2-7. CDR1 and CDR2 (germline): SGHVT, SQSDAQ. CDR3 length: 13 residues. Written as DNA, the CDR3 is TGTGCCAGCCTAGGGGGGGAAACGTACGAGCAGTACTTC. Protein sequence: CASLGGETYEQYF.

Judged by abundance, this clonotype is medium-sized. This sequence joins TRBV11-2 and TRBJ2-1; 7 nucleotides match TRBD2. V lost 5 bases, J lost 3 bases, and 4 bases stayed unmatched. This CDR3 is 14 amino acids long. CDR1 SGHAT and CDR2 FQNNGV come from the germline V gene. The CDR3 DNA is TGTGCCAGCAGCCGAGCGGGGTTCTACAATGAGCAGTTCTTC. Translating it yields CASSRAGFYNEQFF.

The chain carries TRBV6-1 and TRBJ2-7; 7 bases agree with TRBD1. The DNA matches TRBJ2-1 better at its end, which makes the J call doubtful. This CDR3 comprises 16 residues. CDR1 and CDR2 (germline): MNHNS, SASEGT. Here the CDR3 DNA reads TGTGCCAGCAGTGAAGCGGCAGGGGGCTCCTACAATGAGCAGTTCTTC. Its protein product is CASSEAAGGSYNEQFF.

The chain recombines TRBV6-1 with TRBJ1-4, with unresolved D. V was trimmed by 6 bases and J by 0 bases, leaving 11 bases between them. The CDR3 sequence is 15 residues long. Germline CDR1 and CDR2: MNHNS and SASEGT. The CDR3 here is CASRMTRATNEKLFF. CDR3 coding DNA: TGTGCCAGCAGAATGACCCGTGCAACTAATGAAAAACTGTTTTTT.

This clonotype was detected once. The gene calls are TRBV4-1 and TRBJ2-5, with D hard to call. The CDR3 loop spans 22 amino acids. Germline assignment: CDR1 MGHRA and CDR2 YSYEKL. Trimming took 3 bases from V and 11 from J, leaving 43 bases between them. CDR3 sequence reads: CASSHDLAPGRNSFSSYNEQYF. CDR3 DNA sequence: TGCGCCAGCAGCCACGATTTGGCCCCAGGTCGGAACTCCTTTAGCTCCTACAATGAGCAGTACTTC.

This clonotype was detected many times. The chain combines TRBV11-1 with TRBJ2-1, with 7 bases lining up with TRBD2. The J call is uncertain, as TRBJ2-7 better fits the DNA end. The CDR3 consists of 13 residues. From germline, CDR1 is SGHAT and CDR2 FQDESV (reference sequence). This CDR3 reads CASSLGLAREQYF. The DNA for the CDR3 is TGTGCCAGCAGCTTAGGACTAGCTCGGGAGCAGTACTTC.

The chain combines TRBV27 with TRBJ1-1; no clear D gene. The length of the CDR3 is 12 residues. V lost 6 bases, J lost 0 bases, and 5 bases lay in between. Germline CDR1 MNHEY, CDR2 SMNVEV (reference sequence). The CDR3 DNA is TGTGCCAGCAGCAATATGAACACTGAAGCTTTCTTT. This encodes CASSNMNTEAFF.

In this sample, this clonotype turned up many times. The chain employs TRBV6-1 and TRBJ2-5; 7 bases line up with TRBD2. This CDR3 comprises 15 residues. Germline CDR1 and CDR2: MNHNS and SASEGT. Unmatched junction bases numbered 7, after V lost 2 bases and J lost 4 bases. CDR3 sequence: CASSESWGGGETQYF. The CDR3 nucleotides read TGTGCCAGCAGTGAATCTTGGGGCGGGGGAGAGACCCAGTACTTC.